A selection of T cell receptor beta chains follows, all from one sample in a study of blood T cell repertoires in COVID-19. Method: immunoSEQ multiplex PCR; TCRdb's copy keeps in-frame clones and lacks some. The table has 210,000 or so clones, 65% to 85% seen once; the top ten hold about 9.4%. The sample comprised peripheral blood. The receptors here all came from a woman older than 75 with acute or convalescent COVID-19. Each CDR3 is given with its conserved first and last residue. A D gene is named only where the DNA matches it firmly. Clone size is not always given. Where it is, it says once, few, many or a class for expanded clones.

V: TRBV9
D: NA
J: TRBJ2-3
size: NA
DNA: TGTGCCAGCAGCGTGGCCACTCACAGGAGTTCCACAGATACGCAGTATTTT
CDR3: CASSVATHRSSTDTQYF

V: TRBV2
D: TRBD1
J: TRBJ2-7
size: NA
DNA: TGTGCCAGCACCAGGGACAGGGAGGGCGAGCAGTACTTC
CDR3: CASTRDREGEQYF

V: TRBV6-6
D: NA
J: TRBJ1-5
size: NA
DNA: TGTGCCACCACCCTACCGGGGGGGGGCAATCAGCCCCAGCATTTT
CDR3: CATTLPGGGNQPQHF

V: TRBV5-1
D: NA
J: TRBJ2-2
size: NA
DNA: TGCGCCAGCAGCCCGGAGGCGAACACCGGGGAGCTGTTTTTT
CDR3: CASSPEANTGELFF

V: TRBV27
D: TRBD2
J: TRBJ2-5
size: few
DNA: TGTGCCAGCAGTCCCATATCCCCCGGACTAGCGGGAGAGGGGGAGACCCAGTACTTC
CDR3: CASSPISPGLAGEGETQYF

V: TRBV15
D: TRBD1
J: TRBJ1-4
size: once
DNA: TGTGCCACCAGCAGAGTTGGACAGGGACCAACTAATGAAAAACTGTTTTTT
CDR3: CATSRVGQGPTNEKLFF

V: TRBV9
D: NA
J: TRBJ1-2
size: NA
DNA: TGTGCCAGCAGACGCCTCCGGAATGCGGACACGGCTAATGGCTACACCTTC
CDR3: CASRRLRNADTANGYTF

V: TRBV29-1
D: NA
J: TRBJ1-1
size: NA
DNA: TGCAGCGTTGAAGTGTCGTCCAGGGAAGCTTTCTTT
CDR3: CSVEVSSREAFF

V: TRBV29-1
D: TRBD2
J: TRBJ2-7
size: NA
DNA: TGCAGCGTAGTGCTAGCGGGAGGCCTCGACGAGCAGTACTTC
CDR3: CSVVLAGGLDEQYF

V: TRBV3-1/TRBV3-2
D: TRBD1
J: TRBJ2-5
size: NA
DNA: TGTGCCAGCAGCTCCCGGGACAGGGTGAAGACCCAGTACTTC
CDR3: CASSSRDRVKTQYF

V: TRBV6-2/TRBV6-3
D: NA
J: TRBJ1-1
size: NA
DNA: TGTGCCAGCAGTTTTGCTGGGAGGAACACTGAAGCTTTCTTT
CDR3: CASSFAGRNTEAFF

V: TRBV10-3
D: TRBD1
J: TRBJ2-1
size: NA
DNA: TGTGCCACCCAGACAGGGGGCGAGAGTGGGTTCTTC
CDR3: CATQTGGESGFF

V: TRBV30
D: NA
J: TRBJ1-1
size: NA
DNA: TGTGCCTGGGCAGGGTGGCCGTCTGAAGCTTTCTTT
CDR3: CAWAGWPSEAFF

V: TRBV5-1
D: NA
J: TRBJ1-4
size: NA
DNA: TGCGCCAGCAGCTTGGAAGGCGGCGCGGGGGATGAAAAACTGTTTTTT
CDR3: CASSLEGGAGDEKLFF

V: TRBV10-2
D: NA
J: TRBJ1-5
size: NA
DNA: TGCGCCAGCAACCAACAGGGTCACCAGCCCCAGCATTTT
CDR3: CASNQQGHQPQHF

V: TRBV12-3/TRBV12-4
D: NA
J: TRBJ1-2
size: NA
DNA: TGTGCCAGCAGTTTCGGACAGCTCTATGGCTACACCTTC
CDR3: CASSFGQLYGYTF

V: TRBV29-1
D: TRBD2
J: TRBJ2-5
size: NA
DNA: TGCAGCGTGGCGGGACTAGCGGGATCAGAGACCCAGTACTTC
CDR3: CSVAGLAGSETQYF

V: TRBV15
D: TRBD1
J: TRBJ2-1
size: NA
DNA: TGTGCCACCAGCAGAGGACAGGGGGACTACAATGAGCAGTTCTTC
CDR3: CATSRGQGDYNEQFF

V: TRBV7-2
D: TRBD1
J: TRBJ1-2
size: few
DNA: TGTGCCAGCAGCTGGGACAGGAATAACTATGGCTACACCTTC
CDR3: CASSWDRNNYGYTF

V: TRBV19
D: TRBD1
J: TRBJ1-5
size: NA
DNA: TGTGCCAGTAGCTGGGACAGCCATAGCAATCAGCCCCAGCATTTT
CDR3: CASSWDSHSNQPQHF

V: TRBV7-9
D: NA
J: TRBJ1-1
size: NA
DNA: TGTGCCAGCAGCTTACAGGGCCCTGAAGCTTTCTTT
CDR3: CASSLQGPEAFF